The 18 T cell receptor beta chains below come from one sample, sequenced in a study of radiotherapy plus CTLA-4 blockade in lung cancer. Clones were read by immunoSEQ multiplex PCR, and TCRdb kept only the in-frame ones, dropping some. The repertoire holds 62,000 or so clones, with about 80% as singletons. Sequenced here: peripheral blood, sampled from a patient treated with radiotherapy plus ipilimumab. The source is a human donor with non-small cell lung cancer who had a complete response to radiotherapy plus ipilimumab.

This clone appeared once. The chain employs TRBV6-5 and TRBJ1-5; D is possibly TRBD1 (6 bases). V lost 6 bases to trimming and J lost 2 bases, with 14 bases between them. This CDR3 comprises 15 residues. CDR1 MNHEY and CDR2 SVGAGI come from the germline V gene. The CDR3 here is CASSPDRRGNQPQHF. The CDR3 coding sequence is TGTGCCAGCAGCCCCGACAGGCGGGGCAATCAGCCCCAGCATTTT.

V gene TRBV7-6 combines with J gene TRBJ2-3; TRBD2 matches at 8 bases. V lost 3 bases, J lost 2 bases, and 10 bases stayed unmatched. Germline lookup yields CDR1 SGHVS and CDR2 FNYEAQ. This CDR3 spans 17 amino acids. The CDR3 loop reads CASSFVASGSFTDTQYF. Written as DNA, the CDR3 is TGTGCCAGCAGCTTTGTGGCTAGCGGGTCTTTCACAGATACGCAGTATTTT.

The V call is TRBV11-2, the J call TRBJ1-6; TRBD1 might be the D (5 bases). V lost 0 bases and J lost 8, with 5 bases in between. This CDR3 contains 13 residues. The germline V gene has CDR1 SGHAT and CDR2 FQNNGV. In nucleotides, the CDR3 is TGTGCCAGCAGCTTAGAGGGGGATTCACCCCTCCACTTT. It is translated as CASSLEGDSPLHF.

The J gene is TRBJ2-1, the V gene TRBV19, with TRBD2 identical over 7 bases. With V trimmed by 5 bases and J by 6 bases, 10 bases remained unmatched. Germline CDR1 and CDR2: LNHDA and SQIVND (reference sequence). This CDR3 has 15 residues. This CDR3 reads CASSDLRESLNEQFF. The CDR3, as DNA: TGTGCCAGTAGTGACTTGCGGGAGAGTCTCAATGAGCAGTTCTTC.

This clone is a singleton in its sample. The V and J genes are TRBV5-1 and TRBJ2-5, with 10 positions matching TRBD2. CDR1 SGHRS and CDR2 YFSETQ come from the germline V gene. This CDR3 is 14 amino acids long. Trimming at V came to 4 bases and at J to 5 bases, leaving 5 bases not matched to a gene. The CDR3 DNA is TGCGCCAGCAGCCCTGCGGGACTAGCGGAGACCCAGTACTTC. It is translated as CASSPAGLAETQYF.

CDR3 bases: TGTGCCAGCAGCCAAGATCAAGGGAACTATGGCTACACCTTC. Translating gives CASSQDQGNYGYTF. This chain links TRBV14 with TRBJ1-2; D gene ambiguous. The germline V and J ends were trimmed by 0 bases and 2 bases, with 7 bases remaining between them. The CDR3 contains 14 residues. Germline V gene data show CDR1 as SGHDN and CDR2 as FVKESK.

The gene calls are TRBV29-1 and TRBJ2-4; TRBD1 agrees at 7 bases. V gave up 6 bases and J gave up 0 bases; unmatched junction bases: 14. The CDR3 is made up of 17 amino acids. Germline V gene data show CDR1 as SQVTM and CDR2 as ANQGSEA. CDR3 sequence reads: CSVPGPTGSLAKNIQYF. The CDR3 coding sequence is TGCAGCGTGCCCGGCCCGACAGGGAGCTTAGCCAAAAACATTCAGTACTTC. The variable domain in full, with the rest retrieved from reference TRBV29-1 and TRBJ2-4, is SAVISQKPSRDICQRGTSLTIQCQVDSQVTMMFWYRQQPGQSLTLIATANQGSEATYESGFVIDKFPISRPNLTFSTLTVSNMSPEDSSIYLCSVPGPTGSLAKNIQYFGAGTRLSVL.

This chain connects TRBV11-2 to TRBJ2-1, with 9 positions matching TRBD2. The CDR3 has 16 amino acids. Germline CDR1 and CDR2: SGHAT and FQNNGV. Losses at the gene ends were 4 bases for V and 5 bases for J; bases not matched to a gene: 9. CDR3 sequence reads: CASSSTIAGAHNEQFF. CDR3 sequence (DNA): TGTGCCAGCAGCTCAACCATAGCGGGAGCCCACAATGAGCAGTTCTTC.

This CDR3 reads CASTNTDRVPYEQYV. In nucleotides, the CDR3 is TGTGCCAGCACTAACACTGACAGGGTCCCCTACGAGCAGTACGTC. V usage is TRBV6-5 and J usage is TRBJ2-7, with TRBD1 matching 7 bases. Trimming removed 7 bases from V and 2 bases from J; junction bases left unmatched: 11. CDR1 and CDR2 from the germline V gene are MNHEY and SVGAGI. There are 15 residues in the CDR3.

This clone was seen just once. The chain carries TRBV5-4 and TRBJ2-1; 10 bases map to TRBD2. The V gene's germline CDR1 is SGHNT and CDR2 YYREEE (reference sequence). V lost 2 bases to trimming and J lost 0 bases; unmatched junction nucleotides: 5. The CDR3 has 17 amino acids. The CDR3 DNA sequence: TGTGCCAGCAGCTTCCGACTAGCGGGTAGCTCCTACAATGAGCAGTTCTTC. Encoded protein: CASSFRLAGSSYNEQFF.

The chain employs TRBV30 and TRBJ2-1; the D is unclear. The germline CDR1 and CDR2 sequences are GTSNPN and SVGIG (reference sequence). Deletions cut 2 bases from V and 9 bases from J, with 17 bases between. There are 14 residues in the CDR3. For the CDR3, the DNA is TGTGCCTGGAGTCCCCGGGCCCTCTGGGGTGAGCAGTTCTTC. It is translated as CAWSPRALWGEQFF. Full variable domain (missing parts from reference TRBV30 and TRBJ2-1): SQTIHQWPATLVQPVGSPLSLECTVEGTSNPNLYWYRQAAGRGLQLLFYSVGIGQISSEVPQNLSASRPQDRQFILSSKKLLLSDSGFYLCAWSPRALWGEQFFGPGTRLTVL.

The chain has TRBV19 and TRBJ2-3; 7 bases line up with TRBD2. The J segment lost 0 bases and the V segment lost 3 bases, leaving 3 bases of the junction unmatched. Germline V gene lookup returns CDR1 LNHDA and CDR2 SQIVND (reference sequence). The CDR3 consists of 15 residues. CDR3 region: CASSIGGGSTDTQYF. DNA of the CDR3: TGTGCCAGTAGTATTGGGGGGGGAAGCACAGATACGCAGTATTTT.

This chain connects TRBV11-2 to TRBJ2-4; D is perhaps TRBD2 (5 bases). CDR1 SGHAT and CDR2 FQNNGV come from the germline V gene. The CDR3 is made up of 13 amino acids. Deletions cut 0 bases from V and 8 bases from J, with 8 bases between. The CDR3 region has the DNA TGTGCCAGCAGCTTAGATGGCGGGCACATTCAGTACTTC. Translation gives CASSLDGGHIQYF.

The genes are TRBV25-1 and TRBJ2-1, with no clear D. Germline CDR1 reads MGHDK; CDR2 reads SYGVNS. The CDR3 contains 15 residues. V was clipped by 0 bases and J by 2 bases, with 8 bases between them. This CDR3 reads CASSEYGQTYNEQFF. The CDR3 coding sequence is TGTGCCAGCAGTGAATATGGGCAGACCTACAATGAGCAGTTCTTC.

The rearrangement uses TRBV9 and TRBJ2-7; 7 nucleotides align to TRBD1. This CDR3 comprises 14 residues. After removal of 3 bases from V and 6 bases from J, the junction contained 9 bases not matched to a gene. CDR1 is SGDLS, CDR2 YYNGEE, per germline. In DNA, the CDR3 is TGTGCCAGCAGCGAATTCGGGACAGAGGGCGAGCAGTACTTC. Protein product: CASSEFGTEGEQYF. Together with reference TRBV9 and TRBJ2-7, the CDR3 gives the full variable domain: DSGVTQTPKHLITATGQRVTLRCSPRSGDLSVYWYQQSLDQGLQFLIQYYNGEERAKGNILERFSAQQFPDLHSELNLSSLELGDSALYFCASSEFGTEGEQYFGPGTRLTVT.

In its sample, this clone was seen a few times. This sequence joins TRBV9 and TRBJ2-7; D uncertain. CDR1 is SGDLS and CDR2 is YYNGEE in the germline V gene. The V end lost 0 bases, the J end lost 1 base, and 5 bases lay between the germline ends. The CDR3 consists of 13 residues. The CDR3 DNA follows: TGTGCCAGCAGCGTAGAGGGATCCTACGAGCAGTACTTC. This gives the protein CASSVEGSYEQYF.

The J gene is TRBJ1-2, the V gene TRBV2; no definite D call. V was shortened by 2 bases and J by 1 base, with 5 bases between the two germline ends. In germline, CDR1 is SNHLY, CDR2 FYNNEI. This CDR3 has 13 amino acids. CDR3 sequence reads: CASSETDNYGYTF. As DNA, the CDR3 is TGTGCCAGCAGTGAAACCGATAACTATGGCTACACCTTC. The full variable domain, completed using reference TRBV2 and TRBJ1-2, is EPEVTQTPSHQVTQMGQEVILRCVPISNHLYFYWYRQILGQKVEFLVSFYNNEISEKSEIFDDQFSVERPDGSNFTLKIRSTKLEDSAMYFCASSETDNYGYTFGSGTRLTVV.

The gene calls are TRBV7-8 and TRBJ1-3, with TRBD1 matching 11 bases. Germline V lookup: CDR1 SGHVS, CDR2 FQNEAQ. Trimming took 4 bases from V and 2 from J; bases not matched to a gene: 4. The CDR3 extends over 16 amino acids. CDR3 loop: CASSSGTGGAGNTIYF. CDR3 DNA sequence: TGTGCCAGCAGCTCCGGGACAGGGGGAGCTGGAAACACCATATATTTT.